The clone carrying this T cell receptor (beta chain) was counted a single time. Its target is not known. The CDR3 spans 15 residues. V was trimmed by 4 bases and J by 5 bases, leaving 18 bases between them. Looked up from germline, CDR1 is SGHRS and CDR2 is YFSETQ. The repertoire was sequenced with immunoSEQ multiplex PCR; TCRdb's copy has only in-frame clones and lacks some. The data hold about 15,000 clones, with 60% to 80% observed a single time. This sample was included in a study of CD4 T cells in relation to SARS-CoV-2 and coronaviruses. The unexposed donors gave CD4+ T cells in about 2011-2018, prior to COVID-19. The cells were cultured for around ten days before CD4+ T cells were isolated.

The chain joins TRBV5-1 to TRBJ2-5, with a weak D call TRBD2 (6 bases). The origin of this receptor is a human donor in good health. The sequencing input was CD4+ T cells from PBMCs, cultured in vitro. CDR3 sequence: CASSPGRVFSETQYF. The CDR3 bases are TGCGCCAGCAGCCCCGGGAGAGTGTTCAGTGAGACCCAGTACTTC.